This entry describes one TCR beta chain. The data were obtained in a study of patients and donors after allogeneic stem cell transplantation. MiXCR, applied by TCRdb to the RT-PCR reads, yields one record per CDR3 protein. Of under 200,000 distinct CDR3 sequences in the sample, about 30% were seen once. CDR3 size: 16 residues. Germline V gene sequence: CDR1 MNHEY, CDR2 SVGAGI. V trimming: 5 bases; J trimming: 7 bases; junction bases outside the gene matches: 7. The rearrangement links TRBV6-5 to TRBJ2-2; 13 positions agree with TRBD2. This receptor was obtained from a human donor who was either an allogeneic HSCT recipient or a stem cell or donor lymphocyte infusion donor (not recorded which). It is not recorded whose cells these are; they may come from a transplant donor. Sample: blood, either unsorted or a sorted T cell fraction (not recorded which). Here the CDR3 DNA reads TGTGCCAGCAGTGACCCCGGACTAGCGGGAGACGGGGAGCTGTTTTTT. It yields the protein CASSDPGLAGDGELFF.